The rows below give T cell receptor beta chains drawn from one sample of a study of vaccination effects on CD4 cells after COVID-19. Libraries were prepared by immunoSEQ multiplex PCR; TCRdb keeps only in-frame clonotypes and omits some of them. This table holds under 55,000 clones, roughly 75% found once. No antigen has been identified for these receptors. The starting material was CD4+ T cells from PBMCs cultured with a peptide pool, obtained before COVID-19 vaccination. These receptors were collected from a human donor who had a prior SARS-CoV-2 infection. Each CDR3 is given with its conserved first and last residue. Fields, in order: clone size, V gene, J gene, D gene, CDR3 DNA, CDR3 protein. A D gene is named only where the DNA matches it firmly. Size tells how often a clone was seen (once, few, many) or the class of an expanded clone, and some rows leave it out.

-	TRBV4-3	TRBJ2-1	TRBD2	TGCGCCAGCAGCCAAGAGAGACTAGCGGGAGATAATGAGCAGTTCTTC	CASSQERLAGDNEQFF
-	TRBV2	TRBJ2-3	-	TGTGCCAGCAGTGCTTGGGGTTCCGGAGATACGCAGTATTTT	CASSAWGSGDTQYF
once	TRBV13	TRBJ2-5	-	TGTGCCAGCAGCTTAGGTGGACACCTCCAAGAGACCCAGTACTTC	CASSLGGHLQETQYF
-	TRBV11-3	TRBJ2-3	-	TGTGCCAGCAGCTTAGGCCAAATCACGGTCGACGCAGATACGCAGTATTTT	CASSLGQITVDADTQYF
-	TRBV7-6	TRBJ2-1	TRBD2	TGTGCCAGCAGCTTAGCGGCTAGCGGGGACAATGAGCAGTTCTTC	CASSLAASGDNEQFF
-	TRBV10-3	TRBJ2-2	-	TGTGCCATCCAACCTGGCGGAGGGCTCACGAACACCGGGGAGCTGTTTTTT	CAIQPGGGLTNTGELFF
-	TRBV6-5	TRBJ1-2	TRBD1	TGTGCCAGCAGCGGACAGGAAGGCTGGGGCTACACCTTC	CASSGQEGWGYTF
-	TRBV6-1	TRBJ1-2	TRBD1	TGTGCCAGCAGTGAAGCCCCCGGACAGGGTCCTGGCTACACCTTC	CASSEAPGQGPGYTF
few	TRBV3-1/TRBV3-2	TRBJ1-4	-	TGTGCCAGCAGCCAAGATCGGGGAAGTGAAAAACTGTTTTTT	CASSQDRGSEKLFF
-	TRBV9	TRBJ1-2	TRBD1	TGTGCCAGCAGCGGGGGGACAGTCTACTATGGCTACACCTTC	CASSGGTVYYGYTF
few	TRBV20-1	TRBJ2-1	TRBD2	TGCAGTGCTAGTCGGACTAGCGGGAGTCTTATCGATGAGCAGTTCTTC	CSASRTSGSLIDEQFF
-	TRBV7-9	TRBJ1-3	-	TGTGCCAGCAGCTTAGCGGGGCTCAACACCATATATTTT	CASSLAGLNTIYF
-	TRBV19	TRBJ1-4	-	TGTGCCAGTAATACCGGGACTTGGGGTGAAAAACTGTTTTTT	CASNTGTWGEKLFF
few	TRBV27	TRBJ1-6	-	TGTGCCAGCAGTCAGACTGGGACACCGGATAATTCACCCCTCCACTTT	CASSQTGTPDNSPLHF
-	TRBV10-3	TRBJ2-7	TRBD1	TGTGCCATCAGTGGACAGGGGGGCATTTACGAGCAGTACTTC	CAISGQGGIYEQYF
-	TRBV18	TRBJ2-7	TRBD2	TGTGCCAGCTCGGATACTAGCGGGGACACCTACGAGCAGTACTTC	CASSDTSGDTYEQYF
-	TRBV5-4	TRBJ1-2	-	TGTGCCAGCAGCCGGGACTATGGCTACACCTTC	CASSRDYGYTF
-	TRBV5-4	TRBJ2-1	-	TGTGCCAGCAGCCTTGGTGGACCTCCCTACAATGAGCAGTTCTTC	CASSLGGPPYNEQFF
-	TRBV7-3	TRBJ2-1	-	TGTGCCAGCAGCGCAGAGGGATGGGGCTCCTACAATGAGCAGTTCTTC	CASSAEGWGSYNEQFF
-	TRBV18	TRBJ1-5	-	TGTGCCAGCTCACCAGACAGCCTTCGGGGTCAGCCCCAGCATTTT	CASSPDSLRGQPQHF
-	TRBV7-2	TRBJ1-6	-	TGTGCCAGCAGCTTATACACCTCTGGTACACCCCTCCACTTT	CASSLYTSGTPLHF
once	TRBV14	TRBJ2-7	TRBD1	TGTGCCAGCAGTCTTTGGACAGGCGCCTTTTACGAGCAGTACTTC	CASSLWTGAFYEQYF
once	TRBV12-3/TRBV12-4	TRBJ1-3	-	TGTGCCAGCCGTAGTCCTGGAAACACCATATATTTT	CASRSPGNTIYF
-	TRBV5-1	TRBJ2-1	TRBD2	TGCGCCAGCCAGGCCGGTAGCGGGGGGGCTTCCTACAATGAGCAGTTCTTC	CASQAGSGGASYNEQFF
-	TRBV27	TRBJ2-3	-	TGTGCCAGCAGTTTGGGACAGGGTCGCCTAGCGGGAGCGGGGTTGGCAGATACGCAGTATTTT	CASSLGQGRLAGAGLADTQYF
-	TRBV6-5	TRBJ2-3	-	TGTGCCAGCAGTCATACAGGCCTAACAGATACGCAGTATTTT	CASSHTGLTDTQYF
-	TRBV18	TRBJ2-1	-	TGTGCCAGCTCACCACGCTATTCAAGTTCATCTGAGCAGTTCTTC	CASSPRYSSSSEQFF
once	TRBV21-1	TRBJ2-7	-	TGTGCCAGCAGGGGAGAAAACCTAGCCCGCTACGAGCAGTACTTC	CASRGENLARYEQYF
-	TRBV7-3	TRBJ2-5	-	TGTGCCAGCAGCCTAGGACAGCAAGAGACCCAGTACTTC	CASSLGQQETQYF
-	TRBV5-1	TRBJ2-3	TRBD2	TGCGCCAGCAGCTTAAGGGACTACCGGGAAGATACGCAGTATTTT	CASSLRDYREDTQYF
-	TRBV5-1	TRBJ2-3	-	TGCGCCAGCAACTTGGGACCGACAAGGGGCACAGATACGCAGTATTTT	CASNLGPTRGTDTQYF
-	TRBV3-1/TRBV3-2	TRBJ1-1	-	TGTGCCAGCAGCCCTCGACAGAACACTGAAGCTTTCTTT	CASSPRQNTEAFF
-	TRBV2	TRBJ2-1	TRBD1	TGTGCCAGCAGATACACGGGACAGATGTACAATGAGCAGTTCTTC	CASRYTGQMYNEQFF
-	TRBV7-3	TRBJ2-1	TRBD2	TGTGCCAGCAGCTCTGGACTAGCGAGCCCTGGAGCTTACAATGAGCAGTTCTTC	CASSSGLASPGAYNEQFF
-	TRBV5-1	TRBJ1-2	TRBD1	TGCGCCAGCAGCTCGACAGGGGTTAACTATGGCTACACCTTC	CASSSTGVNYGYTF
-	TRBV18	TRBJ1-1	-	TGTGCCAGCTCACCACGGGCCCTCGATACTGAAGCTTTCTTT	CASSPRALDTEAFF
-	TRBV3-1/TRBV3-2	TRBJ1-2	-	TGTGCCAGCAGCCAAGATGGGGCAGAAAACTATGGCTACACCTTC	CASSQDGAENYGYTF
once	TRBV5-1	TRBJ1-6	TRBD1	TGCGCCAGCAGCTTGGGGGCAGGGGGATCCTATAATTCACCCCTCCACTTT	CASSLGAGGSYNSPLHF
-	TRBV11-3	TRBJ1-1	-	TGTGCCAGCAGCCTAATCGCACGAGGCACTGAAGCTTTCTTT	CASSLIARGTEAFF
-	TRBV19	TRBJ1-2	TRBD1	TGTGCCAGTAGTCAAATCGGACAGGAGGGGCTTGTCTATGGCTACACCTTC	CASSQIGQEGLVYGYTF
-	TRBV11-2	TRBJ2-7	TRBD2	TGTGCCAGCAGCTCCAGGGGACTAGCGGGGGGGCGGTACGAGCAGTACTTC	CASSSRGLAGGRYEQYF
-	TRBV5-1	TRBJ2-1	-	TGCGCCAGCAGCTTGGTTTTTTACAATGAGCAGTTCTTC	CASSLVFYNEQFF
-	TRBV4-3	TRBJ1-2	-	TGCGCCAGCAGCCAAGATATCCCCCCTGGTTCCCAGGGTGGCTACACCTTC	CASSQDIPPGSQGGYTF
few	TRBV7-7	TRBJ2-7	-	TGTGCTAGCAGCTTAGGCCTCGGGGACGAGCAGTACTTC	CASSLGLGDEQYF
-	TRBV18	TRBJ2-7	-	TGTGCCAGCTCACCACCCGGCAGCAACTACGAGCAGTACTTC	CASSPPGSNYEQYF
-	TRBV4-2	TRBJ1-5	-	TGTGCCAGCAGCCAAGGGGTTATGGGGGCTGTTGGCAATCAGCCCCAGCATTTT	CASSQGVMGAVGNQPQHF
few	TRBV18	TRBJ1-2	-	TGTGCCAGCTCACGAATACAGGGTGTGAGTTTAGACTATGGCTACACCTTC	CASSRIQGVSLDYGYTF
-	TRBV9	TRBJ2-3	TRBD2	TGTGCCAGCAGCGTAGATCAGCGGGGCTTCACAGATACGCAGTATTTT	CASSVDQRGFTDTQYF
few	TRBV3-1/TRBV3-2	TRBJ2-4	TRBD2	TGTGCCAGCAGCATCGGGACTAGCGGTGAGAGAGGGGTGCCGCACTTC	CASSIGTSGERGVPHF
-	TRBV18	TRBJ2-3	-	TGTGCCAGCTCACCACCCTCGCGAAGCACAGATACGCAGTATTTT	CASSPPSRSTDTQYF
-	TRBV27	TRBJ2-5	-	TGTGCCAGCAGTCCCCTGAGACTACAAGAGACCCAGTACTTC	CASSPLRLQETQYF
-	TRBV18	TRBJ2-1	TRBD2	TGTGCCAGCTCACCACCGGGACTAGCGGGAGTTTACAATGAGCAGTTCTTC	CASSPPGLAGVYNEQFF
-	TRBV18	TRBJ1-4	-	TGTGCCAGCTCACCACAGGGTCTAACTAATGAAAAACTGTTTTTT	CASSPQGLTNEKLFF
-	TRBV9	TRBJ2-1	-	TGTGCCAGCGGGGCCCAGGCGGGCTACAATGAGCAGTTCTTC	CASGAQAGYNEQFF
few	TRBV7-9	TRBJ2-3	-	TGTGCCAGCAGCTTAGGACGTCAGTATTTT	CASSLGRQYF